The entry below gives a single T cell receptor (beta chain) sequence along with its context. Antigen unknown. The TCR cDNA carried a universal primer site and UMIs from 5'RACE template switching. One entry per CDR3 protein, called by TCRdb with MiXCR from the 5' RACE reads. Counted here are some 250,000 distinct CDR3 sequences, 6.5% to 8.5% occurring once; the ten biggest clones make up about 0.85%. Trimming removed 6 bases at V and 1 base at J, with 12 bases between. There are 15 residues in the CDR3. Germline V gene data show CDR1 as SNHLY and CDR2 as FYNNEI. This sample is drawn from a study of T cells after yellow fever vaccination. Whole-study findings and limits: Peaking faster, on day 5 versus 15, the secondary response was nonetheless weaker. In post-booster samples, most primary-vaccination clones reappeared (approximately 96% CD4, 88% CD8).

This sequence joins TRBV2 and TRBJ2-2; no firm D call. This receptor was obtained from a man aged 30 to 45 who received the YFV17D yellow fever vaccine. The source material was CD4+ T cells sorted from PBMCs, sampled 15 days after the yellow fever booster vaccination. The CDR3 region is CASRETDLNTGELFF. The CDR3 DNA reads as TGTGCCAGCAGGGAAACAGACCTGAACACCGGGGAGCTGTTTTTT.